Below are 10 T cell receptor beta chains sequenced from a single sample in a study of blood T cell repertoires in COVID-19. Sequencing was performed with immunoSEQ multiplex PCR; in TCRdb, only in-frame clones are kept and a portion is missing. The sample gives about 200,000 clones, roughly 85% of which show up once; 3% to 4% is in the top ten. The source material was PBMCs or T cells enriched from blood (not recorded which). These receptors came from a woman aged 40 to 50 with acute COVID-19.

The chain links TRBV7-7 to TRBJ1-4; D ambiguous. CDR3 size: 15 residues. Trimming pared 6 bases from V and 3 bases from J, leaving 14 bases between. Germline CDR1 reads SSHAT; CDR2 reads FNYEAQ (reference sequence). CDR3 sequence: CASSEPCSPNEKLFF. CDR3 DNA sequence: TGTGCCAGCAGTGAGCCGTGTTCTCCTAATGAAAAACTGTTTTTT.

The V and J genes are TRBV4-1 and TRBJ2-1; D is ambiguous. The germline gives CDR1 MGHRA, CDR2 YSYEKL. This CDR3 has 13 amino acids. V gave up 1 base and J gave up 4 bases, with 5 bases separating them. CDR3 DNA sequence: TGCGCCAGCAGCCAAGCCCGGTACAATGAGCAGTTCTTC. Translation: CASSQARYNEQFF.

The rearrangement uses TRBV24-1 and TRBJ2-7; 11 bases map to TRBD1. The CDR3 has 15 amino acids. Trimming removed 3 bases from V and 2 bases from J; junction bases left unmatched: 2. The germline V gene encodes CDR1 KGHDR and CDR2 SFDVKD. The CDR3 nucleotides are TGTGCCACCAGTGATACGGGACAGGGGGCCTACGAGCAGTACTTC. Translation: CATSDTGQGAYEQYF.

The chain joins TRBV27 to TRBJ2-1; TRBD1 matches 8 bases. Germline loops: CDR1 MNHEY, CDR2 SMNVEV (reference sequence). The CDR3 consists of 13 residues. V gave up 6 bases and J gave up 6 bases; unmatched junction bases: 4. The CDR3 sequence is CASSPDRGNEQFF. The CDR3 region has the DNA TGTGCCAGCAGCCCCGACAGGGGCAATGAGCAGTTCTTC.

The chain links TRBV28 to TRBJ2-5; D is possibly TRBD1 (6 bases). Trimming shortened V by 5 bases and J by 3 bases, and 19 bases separated the two germline ends. This CDR3 spans 16 amino acids. Germline V lookup: CDR1 MDHEN, CDR2 SYDVKM. CDR3 sequence: CASSIQTPGTKETQYF. For the CDR3, the DNA is TGTGCCAGCAGTATACAAACTCCGGGGACAAAAGAGACCCAGTACTTC.

The V and J genes are TRBV7-2 and TRBJ2-5; 13 bases fit TRBD2. The CDR3 has 15 amino acids. CDR1 and CDR2 (germline): SGHTA, FQGNSA. J lost 2 bases, V lost 6 bases, and 3 bases had no gene match. The CDR3 here is CASSRTSGSQETQYF. The CDR3 DNA follows: TGTGCCAGCAGTCGGACTAGCGGGAGTCAAGAGACCCAGTACTTC.

The rearrangement uses TRBV15 and TRBJ1-6; no definite D call. The CDR3 has 13 amino acids. Trimming pared 5 bases from V and 13 bases from J, leaving 15 bases between. CDR1 and CDR2 from the germline V gene are LNHNV and YYDKDF (reference sequence). CDR3 bases: TGTGCCACCAGCTGGCCCACCGTGGGCCCCCTCCACTTT. Its protein product is CATSWPTVGPLHF.

This clone appeared a few times. The chain combines TRBV29-1 with TRBJ1-2, with D possibly matching TRBD1 (5 bases). The CDR3 has 13 residues. Germline CDR1 is SQVTM and CDR2 is ANQGSEA. This chain's CDR3 is CAGGDGRSYGYTF. The CDR3 nucleotides are TGCGCCGGAGGGGATGGGAGGTCCTATGGCTACACCTTC. The whole variable domain, remainder taken from reference TRBV29-1 and TRBJ1-2, is SAVISQKPSRDICQRGTSLTIQCQVDSQVTMMFWYRQQPGQSLTLIATANQGSEATYESGFVIDKFPISRPNLTFSTLTVSNMSPEDSSIYLCAGGDGRSYGYTFGSGTRLTVV.

The rearrangement links TRBV9 to TRBJ1-5; D is ambiguous. The V gene's germline CDR1 is SGDLS and CDR2 YYNGEE. V lost 3 bases, J lost 3 bases, and 10 bases lay in between. The CDR3 is 14 amino acids. This chain's CDR3 is CASSGRGNNQPQHF. The DNA for the CDR3 is TGTGCCAGCAGCGGTAGAGGGAACAATCAGCCCCAGCATTTT. Full variable domain (outside the CDR3, taken from reference TRBV9 and TRBJ1-5): DSGVTQTPKHLITATGQRVTLRCSPRSGDLSVYWYQQSLDQGLQFLIQYYNGEERAKGNILERFSAQQFPDLHSELNLSSLELGDSALYFCASSGRGNNQPQHFGDGTRLSIL.

The rearrangement joins TRBV7-7 to TRBJ2-2, with 9 bases that match TRBD2. CDR1 and CDR2 (germline): SSHAT, FNYEAQ (reference sequence). The V gene end was trimmed by 5 bases and the J gene end by 3 bases; junction bases not matched to a gene: 19. The CDR3 is made up of 20 amino acids. The CDR3 DNA reads as TGTGCCAGCAGCCCACTCGGGGTGGCTAGCGGGATTACGGACACCGGGGAGCTGTTTTTT. Its protein is CASSPLGVASGITDTGELFF.